This T cell receptor (beta chain) was captured by sequencing in a study of shared clonotypes between healthy human individuals. Each PCR replicate from the sorted subsets contained 200 to 250 ng DNA, which is about 31,000 T cell genomes. Per the study methods: ImmunoSEQ junction-only sequences lacked quality scores, so their filtering differed. Generated by immunoSEQ multiplex PCR, the TCRdb table keeps only in-frame clones and is missing some. The V and J calls and clone size were taken over from that table, and D and trimming were inferred from the DNA. Of over 850,000 clones in the sample, approximately 78% were seen once. CDR1 and CDR2 from the germline V gene are SGHTA and FQGNSA. Trimming pared 4 bases from V and 1 base from J, leaving 7 bases between. CDR3 size: 14 residues.

The rearrangement joins TRBV7-2 to TRBJ1-4; a possible D gene is TRBD1 (6 bases). Sequencing was done on a sample of memory CD4+ T cells from PBMCs. Documented subset: CD45RA-negative fraction. The source of this sequence is a man between 18 and 29 years old in good health. Some clones in this sample may be carry-over from other donors' samples. CDR3 amino acids: CASSSQGTNEKLFF. The CDR3, as DNA: TGTGCCAGCAGCTCACAGGGAACTAATGAAAAACTGTTTTTT.